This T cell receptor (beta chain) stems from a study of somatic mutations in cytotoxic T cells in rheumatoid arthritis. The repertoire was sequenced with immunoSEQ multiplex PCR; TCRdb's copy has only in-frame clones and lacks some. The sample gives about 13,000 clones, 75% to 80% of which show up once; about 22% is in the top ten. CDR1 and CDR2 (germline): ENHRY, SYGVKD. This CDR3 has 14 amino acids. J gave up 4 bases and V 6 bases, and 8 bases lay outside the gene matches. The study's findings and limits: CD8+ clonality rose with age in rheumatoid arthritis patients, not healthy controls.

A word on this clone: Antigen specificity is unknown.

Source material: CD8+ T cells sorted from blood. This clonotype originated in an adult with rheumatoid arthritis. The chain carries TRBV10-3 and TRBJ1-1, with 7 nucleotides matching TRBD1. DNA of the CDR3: TGTGCCATCAGCCCGACAGGGTACACCACTGAAGCTTTCTTT. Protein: CAISPTGYTTEAFF.